This T cell receptor beta chain was sequenced during a study of T cell responses to AZD1222 COVID-19 vaccine. The overall study: Second-dose intervals of approximately 4 or approximately 12 weeks were pooled.

Points on this clone: The target antigen is unknown.

Clones were read by immunoSEQ multiplex PCR, and TCRdb kept only the in-frame ones, dropping some. The repertoire includes approximately 88,000 clones, around 80% of them detected once, and over 20% sits in the top ten. This CDR3 has 16 amino acids. Germline CDR1 and CDR2: SGHRS and YFSETQ. Trimming cost V 3 bases and J 0 bases; bases outside gene matches: 4. Findings and caveats of the study: In all cases, repertoires were sampled only after the peak T cell response. Spike-specific TCR breadth and depth went up after people got two AZD1222 doses.

The sequence derives from an adult in good health. This sample comprised peripheral blood, obtained on day 0 of AZD1222 vaccination. The V and J genes are TRBV5-1 and TRBJ2-2; 8 bases fit TRBD2. The CDR3 sequence: CASSSTSGANTGELFF. CDR3 bases: TGCGCCAGCAGCTCTACTAGCGGAGCGAACACCGGGGAGCTGTTTTTT.